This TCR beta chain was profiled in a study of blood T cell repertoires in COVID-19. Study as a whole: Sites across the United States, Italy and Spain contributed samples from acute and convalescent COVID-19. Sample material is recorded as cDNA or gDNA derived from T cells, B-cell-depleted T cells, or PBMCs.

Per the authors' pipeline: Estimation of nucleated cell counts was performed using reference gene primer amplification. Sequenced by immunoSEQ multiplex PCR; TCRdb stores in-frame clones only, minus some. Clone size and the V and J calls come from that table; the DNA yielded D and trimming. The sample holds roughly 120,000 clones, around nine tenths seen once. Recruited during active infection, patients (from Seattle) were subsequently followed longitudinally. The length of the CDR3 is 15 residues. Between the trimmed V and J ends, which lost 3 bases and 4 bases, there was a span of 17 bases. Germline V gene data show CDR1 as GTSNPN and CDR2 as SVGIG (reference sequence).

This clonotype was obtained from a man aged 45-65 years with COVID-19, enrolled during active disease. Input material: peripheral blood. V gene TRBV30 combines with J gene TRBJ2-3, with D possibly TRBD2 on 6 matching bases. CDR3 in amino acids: CAWSPRPGVADTQYF. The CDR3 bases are TGTGCCTGGAGCCCCCGGCCGGGAGTCGCAGATACGCAGTATTTT.